What follows are 9 T cell receptor beta chains derived from one specimen sequenced in a study of blood T cell repertoires in COVID-19. Profiling relied on immunoSEQ multiplex PCR, and the TCRdb table lists in-frame clones only, not all of them. The sample contains around 130,000 clones, about 80% of which appear only once. The sequenced material came from peripheral blood. Receptors were obtained from a human donor in a cohort sampled during active COVID-19.

On this clone: This specimen includes other DNA sequences encoding the same CDR3. This rearrangement joins TRBV5-1 to TRBJ2-6; 10 positions agree with TRBD1. Germline loops: CDR1 SGHRS, CDR2 YFSETQ. This CDR3 has 17 residues. J gave up 0 bases and V 4 bases, and 4 bases lay outside the gene matches. The chain's CDR3 is CASSPGQGVSGANVLTF. CDR3 DNA: TGCGCCAGCAGCCCCGGACAGGGGGTCTCTGGGGCCAACGTCCTGACTTTC.

The chain uses TRBV12-3 or TRBV12-4 and TRBJ2-7; D gene ambiguous. V lost 3 bases to trimming and J lost 4 bases, with 10 bases between them. CDR3 length: 13 amino acids. CDR3 coding DNA: TGTGCCAGCAGTTTCGCGGCACCTTACGAGCAGTACTTC. It specifies CASSFAAPYEQYF.

The chain has TRBV5-1 and TRBJ1-4, with D unresolved. CDR3 size: 15 residues. Germline V lookup: CDR1 SGHRS, CDR2 YFSETQ. V was cut by 0 bases and J by 1 base, with 7 bases left in between. The CDR3 reads CASSLEGGTNEKLFF. CDR3 nucleotides: TGCGCCAGCAGCTTGGAGGGAGGAACTAATGAAAAACTGTTTTTT. The full variable domain, with the rest looked up from reference TRBV5-1 and TRBJ1-4, is KAGVTQTPRYLIKTRGQQVTLSCSPISGHRSVSWYQQTPGQGLQFLFEYFSETQRNKGNFPGRFSGRQFSNSRSEMNVSTLELGDSALYLCASSLEGGTNEKLFFGSGTQLSVL.

This chain connects TRBV2 to TRBJ1-1; 9 bases match TRBD1. This CDR3 has 16 amino acids. Germline loops: CDR1 SNHLY, CDR2 FYNNEI. V was pared by 0 bases and J by 4 bases, with 6 bases of the junction left unmatched. For the CDR3, the DNA is TGTGCCAGCAGTGAAGCACAGGGGGCGCGAGGCACTGAAGCTTTCTTT. It translates to CASSEAQGARGTEAFF.

The genes are TRBV7-9 and TRBJ2-1; a weak D match, TRBD2 (5 bases). The CDR3 has 11 amino acids. CDR1 is SEHNR, CDR2 FQNEAQ, per germline (reference sequence). V dropped 2 bases and J dropped 10 bases, with 6 bases sitting between them. CDR3 amino acids: CASSLREEQFF. The CDR3 nucleotides are TGTGCCAGCAGCTTAAGGGAGGAGCAGTTCTTC.

There are a few counts of this clone. The chain joins TRBV7-8 to TRBJ2-5; 8 nucleotides match TRBD2. This CDR3 is built from 16 residues. V lost 5 bases to trimming and J lost 0 bases; unmatched junction nucleotides: 8. Germline V lookup: CDR1 SGHVS, CDR2 FQNEAQ. The CDR3 bases are TGTGCCAGCAGCCCTAGCCGGACTAGCTACCAAGAGACCCAGTACTTC. Protein sequence: CASSPSRTSYQETQYF.

This clone was detected only a few times. This chain links TRBV5-4 with TRBJ2-6; TRBD2 might be the D (5 bases). The germline V gene has CDR1 SGHNT and CDR2 YYREEE (reference sequence). This CDR3 is built from 15 residues. Trimming stripped 4 bases from V and 2 bases from J, with 10 bases between. The CDR3 region has the DNA TGTGCCAGCAGCCCGGAACTAGCTGGGGCCAACGTCCTGACTTTC. Its protein product is CASSPELAGANVLTF. The full variable domain, with the rest looked up from reference TRBV5-4 and TRBJ2-6, is ETGVTQSPTHLIKTRGQQVTLRCSSQSGHNTVSWYQQALGQGPQFIFQYYREEENGRGNFPPRFSGLQFPNYSSELNVNALELDDSALYLCASSPELAGANVLTFGAGSRLTVL.

This clone was picked up a small number of times. The J gene is TRBJ1-2, the V gene TRBV5-6; tentative D call: TRBD1 (6 bases). The V gene's germline CDR1 is SGHDT and CDR2 YYEEEE. This CDR3 spans 15 amino acids. V lost 0 bases to trimming and J lost 3 bases, with 12 bases between them. The CDR3 coding sequence is TGTGCCAGCAGCTTGGTTCCAGGGGCGGACTATGGCTACACCTTC. This translates into CASSLVPGADYGYTF.

This sequence joins TRBV5-1 and TRBJ2-3, with D perhaps TRBD1 (6 bases). Germline V gene sequence: CDR1 SGHRS, CDR2 YFSETQ. The CDR3 is made up of 15 amino acids. With 4 bases removed from V and 3 bases from J, the gap between germline ends came to 15 bases. DNA of the CDR3: TGCGCCAGCAGCATGGGGCAGGGGACGACAGATACGCAGTATTTT. Its translation: CASSMGQGTTDTQYF.